Each of the 2 T cell receptor beta chains below was sequenced from the same sample in a study of cytomegalovirus exposure and HLA in healthy donors. Profiling relied on immunoSEQ multiplex PCR, and the TCRdb table lists in-frame clones only, not all of them. Among 150,000 or so clones, just under 85% were seen once, and the ten largest hold approximately 2.3%. Sequencing was carried out using PBMCs. These receptor sequences come from a man between 25 and 39 years old in good health and CMV-seropositive.

CDR3 DNA sequence: TGTGCCAGCAGCTCACCGGGATCACAGCTAGTCAATGAGCAGTTCTTC. This encodes CASSSPGSQLVNEQFF. This sequence joins TRBV7-9 and TRBJ2-1; TRBD2 might be the D (5 bases). From germline, CDR1 is SEHNR and CDR2 FQNEAQ (reference sequence). With 4 bases removed from V and 6 bases from J, the gap between germline ends came to 19 bases. The CDR3 spans 16 residues.

In this sample, this clone turned up once. This chain joins TRBV19 and TRBJ1-2; 7 nucleotides line up with TRBD1. J was trimmed by 6 bases and V by 11 bases; bases with no gene match: 9. Germline assignment: CDR1 LNHDA and CDR2 SQIVND (reference sequence). The CDR3 has 12 residues. CDR3 DNA sequence: TGTGCCGTTCGGACAGGTCGAGATGGCTACACCTTC. Translating gives CAVRTGRDGYTF.